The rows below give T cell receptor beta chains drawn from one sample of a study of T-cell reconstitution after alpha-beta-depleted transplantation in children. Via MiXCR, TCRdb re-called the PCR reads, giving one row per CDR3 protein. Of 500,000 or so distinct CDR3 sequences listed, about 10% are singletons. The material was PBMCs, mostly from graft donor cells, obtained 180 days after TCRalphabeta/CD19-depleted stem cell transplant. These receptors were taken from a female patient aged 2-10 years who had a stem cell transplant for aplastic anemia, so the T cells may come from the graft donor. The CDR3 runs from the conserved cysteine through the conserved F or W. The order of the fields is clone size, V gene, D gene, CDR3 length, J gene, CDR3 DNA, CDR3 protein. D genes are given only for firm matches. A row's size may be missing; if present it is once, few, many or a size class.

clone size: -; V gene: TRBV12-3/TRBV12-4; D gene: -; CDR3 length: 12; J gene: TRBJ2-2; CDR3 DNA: TGTGCCATTGACGGAGGCCACCGGGAGCTGTTTTTT; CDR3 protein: CAIDGGHRELFF
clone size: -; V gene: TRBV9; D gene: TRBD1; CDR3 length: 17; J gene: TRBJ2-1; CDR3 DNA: TGTGCCAGCAGCGTAGTTTTCGGGGACAGGGGGCTTAATGAGCAGTTCTTC; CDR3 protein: CASSVVFGDRGLNEQFF
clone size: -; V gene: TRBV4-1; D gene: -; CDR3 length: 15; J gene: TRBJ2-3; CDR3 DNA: TGCGCCAGCAGCCAAGCCGGACGGTACACAGATACGCAGTATTTT; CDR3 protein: CASSQAGRYTDTQYF
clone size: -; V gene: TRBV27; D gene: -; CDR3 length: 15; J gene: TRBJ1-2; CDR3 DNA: TGTGCCAGCAGTTTATGGGGCAGCAGATTTGGCCGCTACACCTTC; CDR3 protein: CASSLWGSRFGRYTF
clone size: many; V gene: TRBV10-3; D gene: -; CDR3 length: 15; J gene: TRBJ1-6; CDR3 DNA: TGTGCCATCAGTGACAGGAGCTCCTATAATTCACCCCTCCACTTT; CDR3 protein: CAISDRSSYNSPLHF
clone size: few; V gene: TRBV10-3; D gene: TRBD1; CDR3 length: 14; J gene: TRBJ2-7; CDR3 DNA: TGTGCCACCCAGACAGGGTTAGGGCTCGACGAGCAGTACTTC; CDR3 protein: CATQTGLGLDEQYF
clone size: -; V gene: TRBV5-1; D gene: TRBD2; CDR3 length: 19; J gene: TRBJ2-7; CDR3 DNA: TGCGCCAGCAGCTGGAGGCATCGGCTAGCGGGAGTCCCGCCCTACGAGCAGTACTTC; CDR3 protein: CASSWRHRLAGVPPYEQYF
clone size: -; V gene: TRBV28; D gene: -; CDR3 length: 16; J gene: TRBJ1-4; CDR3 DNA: TGTGCCAGCAGAACGGGACACTCCATCAGGAATGAAAAACTGTTTTTT; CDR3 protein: CASRTGHSIRNEKLFF
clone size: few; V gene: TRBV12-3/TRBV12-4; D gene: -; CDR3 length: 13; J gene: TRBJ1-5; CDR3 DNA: TGTGCCAGCAGTTTCACAGGCGATTGGCCCCAGCATTTT; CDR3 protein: CASSFTGDWPQHF
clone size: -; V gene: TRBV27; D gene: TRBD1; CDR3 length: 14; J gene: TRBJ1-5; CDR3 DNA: TGTGCCAGCAGTATGACAGGGGGCGGCCAGCCCCAGCATTTT; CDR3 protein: CASSMTGGGQPQHF
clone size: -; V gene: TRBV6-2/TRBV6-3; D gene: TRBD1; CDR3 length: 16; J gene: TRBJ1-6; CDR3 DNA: TGTGCCAGCAGACCGGACAGGGGGCGAGGGAATTCACCCCTCCACTTT; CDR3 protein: CASRPDRGRGNSPLHF
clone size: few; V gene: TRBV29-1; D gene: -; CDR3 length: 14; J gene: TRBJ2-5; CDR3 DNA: TGCAGCGTTGAGCCCAGGACGGTAGAAGAGACCCAGTACTTC; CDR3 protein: CSVEPRTVEETQYF
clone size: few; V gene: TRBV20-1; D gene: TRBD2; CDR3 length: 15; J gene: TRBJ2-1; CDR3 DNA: TGCAGTGTTGGGAGCGGGAGGCCCACCTACAATGAGCAGTTCTTC; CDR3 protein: CSVGSGRPTYNEQFF
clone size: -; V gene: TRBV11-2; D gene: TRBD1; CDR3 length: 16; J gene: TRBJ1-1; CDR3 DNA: TGTGCCAGCAGCTTTCGGACAGGGAAGGGGAACACTGAAGCTTTCTTT; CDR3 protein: CASSFRTGKGNTEAFF
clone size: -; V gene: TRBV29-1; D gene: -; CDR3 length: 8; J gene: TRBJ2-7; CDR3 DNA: TGCAGCGTTGGGGGGCAGTACTTC; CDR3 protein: CSVGGQYF
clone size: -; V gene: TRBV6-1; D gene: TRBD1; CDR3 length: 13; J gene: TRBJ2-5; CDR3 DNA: TGTGCCAGCAGGGACAGGGTTGGAGAGACCCAGTACTTC; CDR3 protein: CASRDRVGETQYF
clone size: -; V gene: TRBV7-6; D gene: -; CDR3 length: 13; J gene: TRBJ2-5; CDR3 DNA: TGTGCCAGCAGGACCTCAGGGGTGGGGACCCAGTACTTC; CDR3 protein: CASRTSGVGTQYF
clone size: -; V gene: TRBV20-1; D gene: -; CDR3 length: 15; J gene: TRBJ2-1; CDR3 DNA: TGCAGTACACGACGACCCGGGTTTGACTACAATGAGCAGTTCTTC; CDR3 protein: CSTRRPGFDYNEQFF
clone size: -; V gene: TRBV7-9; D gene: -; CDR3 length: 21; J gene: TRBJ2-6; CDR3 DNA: TGTGCCAGCAGCCAAACACCCCCCTTTGCAGGGCCACCCTCTGGGGCCAACGTCCTGACTTTC; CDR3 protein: CASSQTPPFAGPPSGANVLTF
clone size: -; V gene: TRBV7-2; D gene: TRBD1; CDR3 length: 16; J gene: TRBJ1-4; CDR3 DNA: TGTGCCAGCAGCTTACTCCCAGGGGGCCAGGGGGAAAAACTGTTTTTT; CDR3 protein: CASSLLPGGQGEKLFF
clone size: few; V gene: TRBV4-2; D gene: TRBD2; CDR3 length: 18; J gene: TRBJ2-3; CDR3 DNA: TGTGCCAGCAGCCAAGAGGTTTCCGGCGGGGGGAGGACAGATACGCAGTATTTT; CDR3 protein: CASSQEVSGGGRTDTQYF
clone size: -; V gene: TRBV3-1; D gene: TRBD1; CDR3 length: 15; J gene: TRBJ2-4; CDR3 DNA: TGTGCCAGCAGCCCGGGACAGGGTTTGGAAAACATTCAGTACTTC; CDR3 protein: CASSPGQGLENIQYF
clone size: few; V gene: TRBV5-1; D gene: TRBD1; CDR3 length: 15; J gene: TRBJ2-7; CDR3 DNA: TGCGCCAGCAGCTGGGGAGACAGGGAATTGAGTGAGCAGTACTTC; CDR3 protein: CASSWGDRELSEQYF
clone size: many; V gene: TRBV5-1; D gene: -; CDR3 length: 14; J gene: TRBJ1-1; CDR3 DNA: TGCGCCAGCAGCCTTGGTCCTGGGAACACTGAAGCTTTCTTT; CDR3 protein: CASSLGPGNTEAFF
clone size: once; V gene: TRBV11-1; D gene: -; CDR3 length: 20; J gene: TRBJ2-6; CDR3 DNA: TGTGCCAGCAGGAATTCTCTGTGGGGGGGCTCCCATTCTGGGGCCAACGTCCTGACTTTC; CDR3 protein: CASRNSLWGGSHSGANVLTF
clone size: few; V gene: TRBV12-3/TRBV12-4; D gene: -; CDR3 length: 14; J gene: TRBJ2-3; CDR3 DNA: TGTGCCAGCAGGCACCGGGACTTCACAGATACGCAGTATTTT; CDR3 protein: CASRHRDFTDTQYF
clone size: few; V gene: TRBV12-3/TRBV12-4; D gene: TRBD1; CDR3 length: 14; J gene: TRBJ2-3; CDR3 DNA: TGTGCCAGCAGCCACGGACAGGGGGCTCATACGCAGTATTTT; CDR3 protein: CASSHGQGAHTQYF
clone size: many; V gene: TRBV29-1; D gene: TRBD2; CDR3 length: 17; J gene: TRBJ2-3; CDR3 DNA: TGCAGCGTCCGATTAGGAGCGGGAGGCCTAACATTAGATACGCAGTATTTT; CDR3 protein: CSVRLGAGGLTLDTQYF
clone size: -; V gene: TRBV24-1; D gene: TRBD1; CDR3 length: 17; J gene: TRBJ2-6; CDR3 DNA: TGTGCCACCAGTACGAGACAGGGACCCTCTGGGGCCAACGTCCTGACTTTC; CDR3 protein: CATSTRQGPSGANVLTF
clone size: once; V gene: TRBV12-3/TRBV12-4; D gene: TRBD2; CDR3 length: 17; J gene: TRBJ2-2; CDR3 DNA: TGTGCCAGCAGCCTTTCCACCGGGACTAGCCTTACCGGGGAGCTGTTTTTT; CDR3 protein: CASSLSTGTSLTGELFF
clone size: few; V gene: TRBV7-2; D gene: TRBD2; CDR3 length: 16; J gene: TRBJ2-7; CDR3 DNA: TGTGCCAGCAGAGAAACTAGCGGGAGGGCCTCCGGCGAGCAGTACTTC; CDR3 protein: CASRETSGRASGEQYF
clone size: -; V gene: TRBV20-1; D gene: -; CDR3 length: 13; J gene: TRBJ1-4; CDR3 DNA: TGCAGTGCTTTTGACAGGAGAAATGAAAAACTGTTTTTT; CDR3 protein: CSAFDRRNEKLFF
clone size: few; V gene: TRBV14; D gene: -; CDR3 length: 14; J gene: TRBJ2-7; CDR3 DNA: TGTGCCAGCAGCCCCCGGCGTGATACCTACGAGCAGTACTTC; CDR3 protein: CASSPRRDTYEQYF
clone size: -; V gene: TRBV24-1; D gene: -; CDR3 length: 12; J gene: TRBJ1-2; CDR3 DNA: TGTGCCACCAGTGATGGGAACTATGGCTACACCTTC; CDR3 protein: CATSDGNYGYTF
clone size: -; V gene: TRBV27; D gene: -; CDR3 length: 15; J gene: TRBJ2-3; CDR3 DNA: TGTGCCAGCAGTTTCGTGAGAGATCACACAGATACGCAGTATTTT; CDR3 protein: CASSFVRDHTDTQYF